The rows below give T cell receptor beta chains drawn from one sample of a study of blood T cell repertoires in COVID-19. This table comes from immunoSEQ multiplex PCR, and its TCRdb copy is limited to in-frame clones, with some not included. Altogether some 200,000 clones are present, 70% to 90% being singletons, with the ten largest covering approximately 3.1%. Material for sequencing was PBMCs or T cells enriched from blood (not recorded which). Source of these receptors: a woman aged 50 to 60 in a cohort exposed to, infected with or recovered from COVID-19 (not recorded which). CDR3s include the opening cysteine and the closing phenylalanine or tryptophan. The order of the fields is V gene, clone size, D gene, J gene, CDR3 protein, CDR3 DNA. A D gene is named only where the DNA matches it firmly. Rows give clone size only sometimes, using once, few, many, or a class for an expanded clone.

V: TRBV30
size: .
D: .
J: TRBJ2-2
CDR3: CAWTPAGRANTGELFF
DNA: TGTGCCTGGACTCCTGCGGGGCGCGCGAACACCGGGGAGCTGTTTTTT

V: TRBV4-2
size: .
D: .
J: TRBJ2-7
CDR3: CASSQDSDSYEQYF
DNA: TGTGCCAGCAGCCAAGATTCAGACTCCTACGAGCAGTACTTC

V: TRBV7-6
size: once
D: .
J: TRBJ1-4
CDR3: CASSREIRDWGSQSNEKLFF
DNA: TGTGCCAGCAGCAGAGAAATCAGGGATTGGGGTTCGCAGAGTAATGAAAAACTGTTTTTT

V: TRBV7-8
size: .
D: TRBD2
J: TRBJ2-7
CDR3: CASSVRGVVPYEQYF
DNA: TGTGCCAGCAGCGTACGGGGGGTAGTACCCTACGAGCAGTACTTC

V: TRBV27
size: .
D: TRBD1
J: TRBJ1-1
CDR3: CATYPQGVNTEAFF
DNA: TGTGCCACTTACCCACAGGGGGTGAACACTGAAGCTTTCTTT

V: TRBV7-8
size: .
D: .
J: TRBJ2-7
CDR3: CASSPGSVRGEQYF
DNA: TGTGCCAGCAGCCCCGGTAGCGTCCGGGGCGAGCAGTACTTC

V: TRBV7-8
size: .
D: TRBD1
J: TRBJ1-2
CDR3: CASSRGQGWYGYTF
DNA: TGTGCCAGCAGCAGAGGACAGGGGTGGTATGGCTACACCTTC

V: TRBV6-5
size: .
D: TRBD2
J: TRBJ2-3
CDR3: CASSLLAGTTDTQYF
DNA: TGTGCCAGCAGTTTACTAGCGGGGACCACAGATACGCAGTATTTT

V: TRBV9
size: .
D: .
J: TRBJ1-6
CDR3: CASSVRDSDYNSPLHF
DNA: TGTGCCAGCAGCGTCCGTGACAGTGACTATAATTCACCCCTCCACTTT

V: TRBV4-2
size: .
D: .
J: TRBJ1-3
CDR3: CASSQDIGNTIYF
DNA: TGTGCCAGCAGCCAAGATATCGGAAACACCATATATTTT

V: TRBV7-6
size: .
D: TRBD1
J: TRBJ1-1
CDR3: CASSLRGTGGAYSEAFF
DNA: TGTGCCAGCAGCCTCAGAGGGACAGGGGGCGCGTACTCTGAAGCTTTCTTT

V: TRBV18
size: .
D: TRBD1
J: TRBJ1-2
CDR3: CASSGNRGDGYTF
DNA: TGTGCCAGCTCAGGAAACAGGGGGGACGGCTACACCTTC

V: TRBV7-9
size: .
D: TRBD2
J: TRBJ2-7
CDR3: CASSLAALAGDEQYF
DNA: TGTGCCAGCAGCTTAGCGGCGCTAGCGGGAGACGAGCAGTACTTC

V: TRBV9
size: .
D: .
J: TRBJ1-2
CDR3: CASSVGPGPNYGYTF
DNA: TGTGCCAGCAGCGTAGGGCCAGGCCCAAACTATGGCTACACCTTC

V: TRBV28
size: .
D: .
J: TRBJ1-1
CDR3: CASSPGVGRAFF
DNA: TGTGCCAGCAGTCCAGGGGTGGGGCGGGCTTTCTTT

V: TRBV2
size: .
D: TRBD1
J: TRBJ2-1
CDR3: CASSRTGGWFF
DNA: TGTGCCAGCAGTCGCACAGGGGGTTGGTTCTTC

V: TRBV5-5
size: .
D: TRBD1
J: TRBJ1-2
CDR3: CASRPRDRGHGAF
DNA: TGTGCCAGCAGACCTCGGGACAGGGGGCATGGGGCCTTC

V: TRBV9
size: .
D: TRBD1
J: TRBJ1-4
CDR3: CASSMGQGGTNEKLFF
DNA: TGTGCCAGCAGCATGGGACAGGGGGGTACTAATGAAAAACTGTTTTTT

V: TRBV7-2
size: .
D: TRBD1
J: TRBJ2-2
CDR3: CASTQGANTGELFF
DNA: TGTGCCAGTACACAGGGGGCTAACACCGGGGAGCTGTTTTTT

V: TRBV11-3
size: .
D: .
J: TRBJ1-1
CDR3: CASSSTQNTEAFF
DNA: TGTGCCAGCAGCTCAACACAGAACACTGAAGCTTTCTTT

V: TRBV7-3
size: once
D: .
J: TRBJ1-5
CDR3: CASSFPRGPQHF
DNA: TGTGCCAGCAGCTTCCCCCGGGGGCCCCAGCATTTT

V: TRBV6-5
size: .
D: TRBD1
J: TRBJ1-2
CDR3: CASTDGTAYGYTF
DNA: TGTGCCAGCACCGACGGGACAGCCTATGGCTACACCTTC

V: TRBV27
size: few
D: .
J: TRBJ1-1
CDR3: CASTKTTSRRWTEAFF
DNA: TGTGCCAGCACTAAAACGACATCCCGAAGGTGGACTGAAGCTTTCTTT

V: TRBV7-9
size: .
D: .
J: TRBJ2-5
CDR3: CASSLLSATEPPLYF
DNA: TGTGCCAGCAGCTTATTATCGGCGACAGAGCCGCCACTGTACTTC

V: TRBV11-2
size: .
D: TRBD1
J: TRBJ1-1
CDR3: CASSRQGFTEAFF
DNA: TGTGCCAGCAGCCGACAGGGGTTCACTGAAGCTTTCTTT

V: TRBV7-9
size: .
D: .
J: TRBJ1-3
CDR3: CASSPKVAGYGNTIYF
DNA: TGTGCCAGCAGCCCCAAGGTTGCAGGGTATGGAAACACCATATATTTT

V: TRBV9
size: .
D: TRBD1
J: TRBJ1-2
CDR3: CASSAMTGFGYTF
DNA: TGTGCCAGCAGCGCAATGACAGGGTTTGGCTACACCTTC

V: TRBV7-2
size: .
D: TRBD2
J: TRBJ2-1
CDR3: CASSLERGGYNEQFF
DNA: TGTGCCAGCAGCTTAGAGCGGGGGGGATACAATGAGCAGTTCTTC

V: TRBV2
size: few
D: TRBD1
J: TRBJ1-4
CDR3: CASSRQGTNEKLFF
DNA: TGTGCCAGCAGCAGACAGGGGACTAATGAAAAACTGTTTTTT

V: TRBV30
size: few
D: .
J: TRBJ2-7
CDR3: CAWGMRQLNF
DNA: TGTGCCTGGGGGATGAGACAGCTTAACTTC

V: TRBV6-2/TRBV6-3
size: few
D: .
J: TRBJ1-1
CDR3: CASRPTGNTEAFF
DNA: TGTGCCAGCAGGCCTACAGGGAACACTGAAGCTTTCTTT